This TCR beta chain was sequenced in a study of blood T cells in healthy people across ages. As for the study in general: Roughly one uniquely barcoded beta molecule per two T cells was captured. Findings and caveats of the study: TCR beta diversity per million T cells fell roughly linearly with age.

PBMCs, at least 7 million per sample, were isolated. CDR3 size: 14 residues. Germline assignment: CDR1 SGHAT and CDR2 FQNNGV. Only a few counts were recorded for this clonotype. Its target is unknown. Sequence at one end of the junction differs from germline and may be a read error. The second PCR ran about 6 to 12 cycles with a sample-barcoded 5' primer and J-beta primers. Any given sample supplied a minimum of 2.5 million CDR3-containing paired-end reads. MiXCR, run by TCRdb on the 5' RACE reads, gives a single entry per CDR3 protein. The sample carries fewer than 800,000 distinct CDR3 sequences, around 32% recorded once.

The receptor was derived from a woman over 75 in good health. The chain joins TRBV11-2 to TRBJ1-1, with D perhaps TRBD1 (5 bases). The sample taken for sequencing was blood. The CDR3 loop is CVSSIDSGNTEAFF. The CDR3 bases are TGTGTCAGCAGCATTGACAGCGGGAACACTGAAGCTTTCTTT. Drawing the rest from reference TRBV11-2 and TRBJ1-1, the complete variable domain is EAGVAQSPRYKIIEKRQSVAFWCNPISGHATLYWYQQILGQGPKLLIQFQNNGVVDDSQLPKDRFSAERLKGVDSTLKIQPAKLEDSAVYLCVSSIDSGNTEAFFGQGTRLTVV.